Described below is a single TCR beta chain sequence and its context. The sample belongs to a study of CD8 T cells in Susac syndrome. Germline assignment: CDR1 LGHDT and CDR2 YNNKEL (reference sequence). Trimming left V 3 bases short and J 4 bases short, with 12 bases between. CDR3 length equals 15 residues. Random hexamers primed reverse transcription of about 0.45 to 1 ug RNA. In TCRdb, the immunoSEQ multiplex PCR reads were re-called with MiXCR into one record per CDR3 protein. The repertoire holds about 120,000 distinct CDR3 sequences, with 90% to 95% as singletons. Material for sequencing was CD8+ T cells from PBMCs. The sequence was obtained from a human donor with Susac syndrome. This chain connects TRBV3-1 to TRBJ2-2; D is possibly TRBD1 (5 bases). Here the CDR3 DNA reads TGTGCCAGCAGCCACAGTCCGGACATCACCGGGGAGCTGTTTTTT. Its protein is CASSHSPDITGELFF.